This record looks at one T cell receptor beta chain sequence and its context. Its matching antigen is unknown. The entry originates in a study of shared clonotypes between healthy human individuals. Using immunoSEQ multiplex PCR, the repertoire was profiled, and TCRdb retains in-frame clones only, with some absent. Among approximately 1.5 million clones listed, around 98.5% were seen once. Study observations and caveats: The rarefaction results pointed to incomplete sorted-subset sequencing despite large depth. Between a handful of donors, naive CD4 clonotypes were shared at a level of about 5%.

Germline V CDR1 and CDR2: SGHRS, YFSETQ. The CDR3 contains 14 residues. With 1 base removed from V and 5 bases from J, the gap between germline ends came to 9 bases. The receptor was derived from a man aged 25 to 40 in good health. This sequence joins TRBV5-1 and TRBJ2-2; D perhaps matches TRBD2 (6 bases). Input material: naive CD4+ T cells sorted from blood. Subset: CD45RA+ positively selected. Here the CDR3 reads CASSLNGRTGELFF. DNA of the CDR3: TGCGCCAGCAGCTTGAATGGGAGGACCGGGGAGCTGTTTTTT.